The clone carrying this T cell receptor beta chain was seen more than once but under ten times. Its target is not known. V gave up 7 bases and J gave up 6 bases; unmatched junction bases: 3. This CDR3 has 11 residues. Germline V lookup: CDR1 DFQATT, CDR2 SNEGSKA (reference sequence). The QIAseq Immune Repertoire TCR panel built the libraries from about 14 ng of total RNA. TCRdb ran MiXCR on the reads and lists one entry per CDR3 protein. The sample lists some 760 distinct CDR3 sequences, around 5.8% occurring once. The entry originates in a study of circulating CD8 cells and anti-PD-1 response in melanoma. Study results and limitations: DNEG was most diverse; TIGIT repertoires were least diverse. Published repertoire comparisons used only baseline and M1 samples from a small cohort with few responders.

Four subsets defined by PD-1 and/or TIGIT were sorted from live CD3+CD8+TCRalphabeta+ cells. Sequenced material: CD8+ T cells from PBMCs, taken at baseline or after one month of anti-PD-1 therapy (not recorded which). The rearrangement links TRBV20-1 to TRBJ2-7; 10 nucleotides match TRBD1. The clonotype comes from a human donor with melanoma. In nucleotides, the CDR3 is TGCAGTGGACAGGGGGCATCCGAGCAGTACTTC. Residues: CSGQGASEQYF.